This T cell receptor beta chain was recovered during a study of T-cell reconstitution after alpha-beta-depleted transplantation in children. This clonotype was recorded a few times. The antigen remains unidentified. Study-wide points: Where some patients showed high TCRbeta diversity at day 60, it came from recipient T cells and thymic progenitors that had survived. By about two months after transplant, alpha-beta T cells reportedly arose from several hundred graft clones that had expanded. One year after transplant, T-cell counts and diversity came mostly from newly produced T cells.

TCRbeta library preparation incorporated unique molecular identifiers. One entry per CDR3 protein, called by TCRdb with MiXCR from the PCR reads. The sample has 200,000 to 250,000 distinct CDR3 sequences, about 24% seen once. Sequencing used PBMCs, mostly from graft donor cells, obtained 360 days after TCRalphabeta/CD19-depleted stem cell transplant. The TCR was taken from a female patient aged 2-9 years who had a stem cell transplant for congenital amegakaryocytic thrombocytopenia, so the T cells may come from the graft donor.

This CDR3 reads CSAIGGRRGYEQYF. CDR3 DNA: TGCAGTGCTATTGGGGGGCGCAGGGGCTACGAGCAGTACTTC. This rearrangement joins TRBV20-1 to TRBJ2-7; TRBD1 or TRBD2 may be the D gene (6 bases each). The CDR3 spans 14 residues. Trimming pared 4 bases from V and 3 bases from J, leaving 16 bases between. CDR1 is DFQATT, CDR2 SNEGSKA, per germline (reference sequence).